The source of this T cell receptor (beta chain) is a study of technical replicates of blood from a handful of donors (dated by TCRdb to between 2016 and 2019). For this clone: This receptor's antigen is unknown. No base quality information exists; no much larger clone differs at one position.

The library was prepared using the immunoSEQ multiplex PCR assay. TCRdb mirrors the immuneACCESS table, restricted to in-frame sequences. Some clones are absent from its copies; in checked studies, under half trace to an unresolved V gene, and the reason for the others is unknown. The sample yields over 50,000 clones; around 85% were counted once. More than 4.5% of the sample comes from the top ten. Reading from cysteine to phenylalanine, the CDR3 counts 11 amino acids. Only the CDR3 DNA stays, 33 bases, in frame from base 1. Based on the germline V gene (reference sequence), the CDR1 and CDR2 sequences are DFQATT and SNEGSKA. The V end loses 7 bases and the J end loses 1 base, and a stretch of 8 bases separates them.

Sequencing was performed on PBMCs. The chain uses TRBV20-1 and TRBJ2-7; the D gene is perhaps TRBD2, on 5 matching bases. The TCR sequence derives from a human donor in good health. Some clones in this sample may be carry-over from other donors' samples. The DNA is TGCAGTGTAGGGAGTTCCTACGAGCAGTACTTC. Translation gives CSVGSSYEQYF.